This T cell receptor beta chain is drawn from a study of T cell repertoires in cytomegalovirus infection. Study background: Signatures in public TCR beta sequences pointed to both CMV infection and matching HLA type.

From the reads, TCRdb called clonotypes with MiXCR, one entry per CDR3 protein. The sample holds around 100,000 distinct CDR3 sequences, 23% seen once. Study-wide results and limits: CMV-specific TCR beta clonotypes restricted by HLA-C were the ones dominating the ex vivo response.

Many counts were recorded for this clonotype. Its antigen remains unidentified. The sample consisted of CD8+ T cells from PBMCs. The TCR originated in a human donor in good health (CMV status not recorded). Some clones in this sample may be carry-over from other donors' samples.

The DNA of the CDR3 is TGTGCCAGCAGCTTAGCGGCCACCCCTGGGGAGACCCAGTACTTC. This gives the protein CASSLAATPGETQYF. The gene calls are TRBV7-8 and TRBJ2-5, with D unresolved. CDR3 length equals 15 residues. Between the trimmed V and J ends, which lost 0 bases and 5 bases, there was a span of 13 bases. CDR1 is SGHVS, CDR2 FQNEAQ, per germline.